Sequencing of this T cell receptor (beta chain) was carried out in a study of blood T cell repertoires in COVID-19. Turning to the study itself: The cDNA or gDNA used as material had been derived from T cells, B-cell-depleted T cells, or PBMCs.

Per the authors' pipeline: Cell counts per sample came from amplifying reference gene primers. The table came from immunoSEQ multiplex PCR; TCRdb's copy has only in-frame clones and leaves some out. The DNA was the basis for D and trimming; V, J and clone size are from that table. The table has 90,000 to 120,000 clones, about 90% seen once; the top ten hold over 1%. Specimen: peripheral blood. This receptor was identified in a woman aged 25 to 39 with acute or convalescent COVID-19.

The CDR3 DNA follows: TGTGCCAGCTCACCACAGGTATCCTGGGAGTATGGCTACACCTTC. Amino acid sequence: CASSPQVSWEYGYTF. The V call is TRBV18, the J call TRBJ1-2; D gene unclear. Germline assignment: CDR1 KGHSH and CDR2 LQKENI. The CDR3 length is 15 residues. The ends were cut back, 1 base at V and 5 bases at J, with 14 bases in the middle.